This T cell receptor (beta chain) stems from a study of post-analysis software for immune sequencing data. About the study: Clinical courses comprised relapsing-remitting, secondary progressive and progressive-relapsing multiple sclerosis. Points from the study as a whole: Patients had higher frequencies than controls of five TRBV segments, including TRBV5-6, TRBV5-1 and TRBV20-1.

Carried by the TCR beta cDNA libraries were unique molecular identifiers. Roughly 500,000 cDNA molecules were obtained per 1 to 10 million input T cells. TCRdb fed the PCR reads into MiXCR, producing one record per CDR3 protein. This sample has 250,000 to 300,000 distinct CDR3 sequences, with 36% found just once. To note about this clonotype: Its antigen is still unknown.

V was cut by 6 bases and J by 1 base, with 12 bases left in between. The length of the CDR3 is 15 residues. Sequenced material: blood. The source of this sequence is a girl aged 5-17 years with multiple sclerosis. The V gene is TRBV12-3 or TRBV12-4, the J gene TRBJ2-2, with D tentatively TRBD1 or TRBD2 (5 bases each). This CDR3 reads CASRTGTLNTGELFF. The CDR3 nucleotides read TGTGCCAGCAGAACCGGGACGTTGAACACCGGGGAGCTGTTTTTT.